This entry is about one T cell receptor (beta chain). In germline, CDR1 is PRHDT, CDR2 FYEKMQ (reference sequence). V dropped 3 bases and J dropped 1; count of bases not matched to a gene: 8. The CDR3 runs to 16 residues. The protocol was immunoSEQ multiplex PCR, while the TCRdb copy is restricted to in-frame clones and leaves out a portion. The table lists roughly 80,000 clones, more than 75% of them singletons, with roughly 2.5% in the top ten. This sample stems from a study of OX40 agonist ivuxolimab in advanced cancers. On the study more broadly: The patients' treatment was ivuxolimab, an agonistic anti-OX40 (CD134) antibody.

Researchers took blood at baseline, on cycle 4 day 1, and on cycle 7 day 1. The chain uses TRBV13 and TRBJ1-1; 7 bases line up with TRBD1. This clonotype originated in an adult with an advanced solid tumor such as melanoma, head and neck, liver or kidney cancer. This specimen consisted of CD4+ or CD8+ T cells sorted from blood, obtained in a trial of the OX40 agonist ivuxolimab. The CDR3 DNA reads TGTGCCAGCAGCTTTGGGACCGGGACAGCGAACACTGAAGCTTTCTTT. This encodes CASSFGTGTANTEAFF.